This is a list of T cell receptor beta chains from one sample in a study of OX40 agonist ivuxolimab in advanced cancers. The method was immunoSEQ multiplex PCR; TCRdb's version includes in-frame clones alone and lacks a portion of them. This table has fewer than 80,000 clones, 84% appearing once. Here the sequenced sample was CD4+ or CD8+ T cells sorted from blood, taken in a trial of the OX40 agonist ivuxolimab. The receptors were sampled from an adult with an advanced solid tumor such as melanoma, head and neck, liver or kidney cancer. The CDR3 runs from the conserved cysteine through the conserved F or W. A D gene is named only where the DNA matches it firmly. The size of a clone is reported for some rows only, either as once, few or many, or as a class for expanded clones.

abundance: -; d_gene: -; j_gene: TRBJ1-2; v_gene: TRBV2; CDR3nt: TGTGCCAGCAGTGAGGGGGTACAATATGGCTACACCTTC; CDR3aa: CASSEGVQYGYTF
abundance: -; d_gene: -; j_gene: TRBJ1-2; v_gene: TRBV18; CDR3nt: TGTGCCAGCTCCTCCGGGGTGGGCTATGGCTACACCTTC; CDR3aa: CASSSGVGYGYTF
abundance: -; d_gene: -; j_gene: TRBJ1-2; v_gene: TRBV6-5; CDR3nt: TGTGCCAGCAGGACCGAGACAGTCTGGGATGGCTACACCTTC; CDR3aa: CASRTETVWDGYTF
abundance: -; d_gene: -; j_gene: TRBJ2-7; v_gene: TRBV7-9; CDR3nt: TGTGCCAGCAGCTTTTCACAATACGAGCAGTACTTC; CDR3aa: CASSFSQYEQYF
abundance: -; d_gene: -; j_gene: TRBJ2-7; v_gene: TRBV6-5; CDR3nt: TGTGCCAGCAGTCTATCGACGGGCCCCTACGAGCAGTACTTC; CDR3aa: CASSLSTGPYEQYF
abundance: -; d_gene: -; j_gene: TRBJ1-1; v_gene: TRBV5-5; CDR3nt: TGTGCCAGCAGCTTAGCGGATAACAGTATGAACACTGAAGCTTTCTTT; CDR3aa: CASSLADNSMNTEAFF
abundance: once; d_gene: TRBD1; j_gene: TRBJ2-7; v_gene: TRBV10-3; CDR3nt: TGTGCCATCAGTGCCGGGACAGTCATCTACGAGCAGTACTTC; CDR3aa: CAISAGTVIYEQYF
abundance: -; d_gene: -; j_gene: TRBJ1-3; v_gene: TRBV7-2; CDR3nt: TGTGCCAGCAGCCTTGGACCGCTCCCCTCTGGAAACACCATATATTTT; CDR3aa: CASSLGPLPSGNTIYF
abundance: -; d_gene: -; j_gene: TRBJ2-7; v_gene: TRBV2; CDR3nt: TGTGCCAGCAGGACCCCCCCGGAACACGAGCAGTACTTC; CDR3aa: CASRTPPEHEQYF
abundance: once; d_gene: -; j_gene: TRBJ2-4; v_gene: TRBV14; CDR3nt: TGTGCCAGCAGCTTAAATTCACAGGGAGACATTCAGTACTTC; CDR3aa: CASSLNSQGDIQYF
abundance: -; d_gene: -; j_gene: TRBJ2-4; v_gene: TRBV6-1; CDR3nt: TGTGCCAGCAGGAACCCCAGCCAAAACATTCAGTACTTC; CDR3aa: CASRNPSQNIQYF
abundance: -; d_gene: -; j_gene: TRBJ1-6; v_gene: TRBV19; CDR3nt: TGTGCCAGTAGCCTGAAGGGCTCCTATAATTCACCCCTCCACTTT; CDR3aa: CASSLKGSYNSPLHF
abundance: -; d_gene: -; j_gene: TRBJ1-2; v_gene: TRBV5-1; CDR3nt: TGCGCCAGCAGCCCCGTCTTAGGGATTAGCTATGGCTACACCTTC; CDR3aa: CASSPVLGISYGYTF
abundance: -; d_gene: -; j_gene: TRBJ2-3; v_gene: TRBV12-5; CDR3nt: TGTGCTAGTGGTTTGGTACAGAGCACAGATACGCAGTATTTT; CDR3aa: CASGLVQSTDTQYF
abundance: -; d_gene: TRBD1; j_gene: TRBJ1-1; v_gene: TRBV7-2; CDR3nt: TGTGCCAGCAGCCGAAGGACAGGCCCTAACACTGAAGCTTTCTTT; CDR3aa: CASSRRTGPNTEAFF
abundance: -; d_gene: -; j_gene: TRBJ1-1; v_gene: TRBV5-1; CDR3nt: TGCGCCAGCAGCTCCGGAACAGGGACGAACACTGAAGCTTTCTTT; CDR3aa: CASSSGTGTNTEAFF
abundance: -; d_gene: -; j_gene: TRBJ2-5; v_gene: TRBV5-1; CDR3nt: TGCGCCAGCAGCTTGGGAGGACAGACTCAAGAGACCCAGTACTTC; CDR3aa: CASSLGGQTQETQYF
abundance: -; d_gene: -; j_gene: TRBJ1-1; v_gene: TRBV4-3; CDR3nt: TGCGCCAGCAGCCAAGTCTATGGGGGACCAATGAACACTGAAGCTTTCTTT; CDR3aa: CASSQVYGGPMNTEAFF
abundance: -; d_gene: -; j_gene: TRBJ1-1; v_gene: TRBV6-5; CDR3nt: TGTGCCAGCAGTCCCCAAAGTAATGAAGCTTTCTTT; CDR3aa: CASSPQSNEAFF
abundance: -; d_gene: -; j_gene: TRBJ2-2; v_gene: TRBV11-2; CDR3nt: TGTGCCAGCAGCTCAGAACAGGCGAACACCGGGGAGCTGTTTTTT; CDR3aa: CASSSEQANTGELFF
abundance: -; d_gene: -; j_gene: TRBJ2-2; v_gene: TRBV5-1; CDR3nt: TGCGCCAGCTTTTTAGCCGGGGAGCTGTTTTTT; CDR3aa: CASFLAGELFF
abundance: -; d_gene: -; j_gene: TRBJ1-5; v_gene: TRBV18; CDR3nt: TGTGCCAGCTCACCCGGGGGAAATCAGCCCCAGCATTTT; CDR3aa: CASSPGGNQPQHF
abundance: once; d_gene: -; j_gene: TRBJ2-3; v_gene: TRBV4-3; CDR3nt: TGCGCCAGCAGTAGGGGGGGGAAAGATACGCAGTATTTT; CDR3aa: CASSRGGKDTQYF
abundance: -; d_gene: -; j_gene: TRBJ2-7; v_gene: TRBV6-5; CDR3nt: TGTGCCTCGTCTATCGGGGGCTTCTACGAGCAGTACTTC; CDR3aa: CASSIGGFYEQYF
abundance: -; d_gene: -; j_gene: TRBJ2-3; v_gene: TRBV2; CDR3nt: TGTGCCAGCAGGACGGACAAGAGATATACGCAGTATTTT; CDR3aa: CASRTDKRYTQYF
abundance: -; d_gene: TRBD2; j_gene: TRBJ2-5; v_gene: TRBV5-4; CDR3nt: TGTGCCAGCAGCCTCCCGTCTAGCGGGGGGCAAGAGACCCAGTACTTC; CDR3aa: CASSLPSSGGQETQYF
abundance: -; d_gene: -; j_gene: TRBJ1-2; v_gene: TRBV7-2; CDR3nt: TGTGCCAGCAGCTTAAGGGATACGGGCTACTATGGCTACACCTTC; CDR3aa: CASSLRDTGYYGYTF
abundance: -; d_gene: TRBD1; j_gene: TRBJ2-7; v_gene: TRBV5-6; CDR3nt: TGTGCCAGCAGCTTCGGCACAGGGGAATGGGAGCAGTACTTC; CDR3aa: CASSFGTGEWEQYF
abundance: -; d_gene: TRBD1; j_gene: TRBJ1-5; v_gene: TRBV28; CDR3nt: TGTGCCAGCAGTTCGTTACGACAGGGGGTCAATCAGCCCCAGCATTTT; CDR3aa: CASSSLRQGVNQPQHF
abundance: -; d_gene: TRBD1; j_gene: TRBJ2-3; v_gene: TRBV7-8; CDR3nt: TGTGCCAGCAGCTTAATTCCTAAAGGACAGGGACCAGATACGCAGTATTTT; CDR3aa: CASSLIPKGQGPDTQYF
abundance: -; d_gene: -; j_gene: TRBJ2-5; v_gene: TRBV25-1; CDR3nt: TGTGCCAGCAGTTTAGGGGCCCAAGAGACCCAGTACTTC; CDR3aa: CASSLGAQETQYF
abundance: -; d_gene: TRBD1; j_gene: TRBJ1-2; v_gene: TRBV6-5; CDR3nt: TGTGCCAGCAAGATTCGACAGGGGCTGGGCGGCTACACCTTC; CDR3aa: CASKIRQGLGGYTF
abundance: -; d_gene: -; j_gene: TRBJ2-7; v_gene: TRBV11-3; CDR3nt: TGTGCCAGCAGCTTTGGACCAGGAGGTTACGAGCAGTACTTC; CDR3aa: CASSFGPGGYEQYF
abundance: -; d_gene: -; j_gene: TRBJ1-1; v_gene: TRBV6-6; CDR3nt: TGTGCCAGCACCAGGACACCCGAAGCTTTCTTT; CDR3aa: CASTRTPEAFF
abundance: -; d_gene: -; j_gene: TRBJ2-5; v_gene: TRBV7-6; CDR3nt: TGTGCCAGCAGCTTAAGTCAGGGGGGGACCCAGTACTTC; CDR3aa: CASSLSQGGTQYF
abundance: few; d_gene: -; j_gene: TRBJ1-3; v_gene: TRBV10-3; CDR3nt: TGTGCCACACAGGAAACTGGAAACACCATATATTTT; CDR3aa: CATQETGNTIYF
abundance: -; d_gene: -; j_gene: TRBJ1-3; v_gene: TRBV18; CDR3nt: TGTGCCAGCTCACCACCGACGGGATCGGCCACCATATATTTT; CDR3aa: CASSPPTGSATIYF
abundance: -; d_gene: -; j_gene: TRBJ2-1; v_gene: TRBV27; CDR3nt: TGTGCCAGCAGTTTATCGCTCCAGACGGGGGCGGGTTCCTACAATGAGCAGTTCTTC; CDR3aa: CASSLSLQTGAGSYNEQFF
abundance: -; d_gene: TRBD1; j_gene: TRBJ1-5; v_gene: TRBV5-1; CDR3nt: TGCGCCAGCAGCGAGACAGGGGGCGGGAATCAGCCCCAGCATTTT; CDR3aa: CASSETGGGNQPQHF
abundance: -; d_gene: TRBD2; j_gene: TRBJ2-1; v_gene: TRBV4-2; CDR3nt: TGTGCCAGCAGCCGACATACTAGCGCGGGCGACAATGAGCAGTTCTTC; CDR3aa: CASSRHTSAGDNEQFF
abundance: -; d_gene: -; j_gene: TRBJ1-5; v_gene: TRBV19; CDR3nt: TGTGCCAGTACGGGCCGGGGGGGGCGGTTGAATCAGCCCCAGCATTTT; CDR3aa: CASTGRGGRLNQPQHF
abundance: -; d_gene: -; j_gene: TRBJ1-1; v_gene: TRBV19; CDR3nt: TGTGCCAGTGGGATAAGGGTCAAAGAAGCTTTCTTT; CDR3aa: CASGIRVKEAFF
abundance: -; d_gene: -; j_gene: TRBJ1-2; v_gene: TRBV7-9; CDR3nt: TGTGCCAGCAGAGGGGGGGGCCACGGCTATGGCTACACCTTC; CDR3aa: CASRGGGHGYGYTF
abundance: -; d_gene: -; j_gene: TRBJ2-4; v_gene: TRBV5-6; CDR3nt: TGTGCCAGCAGCCGAGTCGGACAGACCGCCAAAAACATTCAGTACTTC; CDR3aa: CASSRVGQTAKNIQYF
abundance: -; d_gene: TRBD1; j_gene: TRBJ2-7; v_gene: TRBV6-6; CDR3nt: TGTGCCAGCAGTCCCCTGGGACAGGGTTTCTACGAGCAGTACTTC; CDR3aa: CASSPLGQGFYEQYF
abundance: few; d_gene: -; j_gene: TRBJ1-2; v_gene: TRBV7-9; CDR3nt: TGTGCCAGCAGCTTACGTTCGGGGGGAGGCTACACCTTC; CDR3aa: CASSLRSGGGYTF
abundance: -; d_gene: TRBD2; j_gene: TRBJ2-3; v_gene: TRBV4-1; CDR3nt: TGCGCCAGCAGCCTAAAGGCCTTACTAGCGGGTACTAGCACAGATACGCAGTATTTT; CDR3aa: CASSLKALLAGTSTDTQYF
abundance: -; d_gene: -; j_gene: TRBJ1-6; v_gene: TRBV4-3; CDR3nt: TGCGCCAGCAGCCGACAGACAGTCAGCTCCTATAATTCACCCCTCCACTTT; CDR3aa: CASSRQTVSSYNSPLHF
abundance: -; d_gene: TRBD2; j_gene: TRBJ2-1; v_gene: TRBV7-9; CDR3nt: TGTGCCAGCAGCTTAGCGTCTAGCGGGGGGTACAATGAGCAGTTCTTC; CDR3aa: CASSLASSGGYNEQFF
abundance: -; d_gene: TRBD1; j_gene: TRBJ1-2; v_gene: TRBV5-1; CDR3nt: TGCGCCAGCAGCTTGGACAGGGGAAGCGGCTACACCTTC; CDR3aa: CASSLDRGSGYTF
abundance: once; d_gene: -; j_gene: TRBJ1-2; v_gene: TRBV19; CDR3nt: TGTGCCAGTATCACCTGGGGGGATGGCCGTGGCTACACCTTC; CDR3aa: CASITWGDGRGYTF
abundance: -; d_gene: -; j_gene: TRBJ1-1; v_gene: TRBV15; CDR3nt: TGTGCCACCAGCAGCTTATCACAGGGGAACACTGAAGCTTTCTTT; CDR3aa: CATSSLSQGNTEAFF
abundance: -; d_gene: -; j_gene: TRBJ1-2; v_gene: TRBV7-2; CDR3nt: TGTGCCAGCAGCTTAGCGCGAGACAGGCTATGGAATGGCTACACCTTC; CDR3aa: CASSLARDRLWNGYTF
abundance: -; d_gene: -; j_gene: TRBJ1-6; v_gene: TRBV7-2; CDR3nt: TGTGCCAGCAGCTTAGGCGGGGGCACGAATTCACCCCTCCACTTT; CDR3aa: CASSLGGGTNSPLHF
abundance: -; d_gene: -; j_gene: TRBJ2-1; v_gene: TRBV7-2; CDR3nt: TGTGCCAGCAGCTTAGGTAGCTCGAGCTCCTACAATGAGCAGTTCTTC; CDR3aa: CASSLGSSSSYNEQFF